The 4 T cell receptor beta chains below all came from one sample that was sequenced in a study of cytomegalovirus exposure and HLA in healthy donors. The study ran its PCR with 60 Vbeta and 13 Jbeta primers. Clones were sequenced by immunoSEQ multiplex PCR, and TCRdb holds only the in-frame ones, with some missing. Counted here are over 150,000 clones, approximately 80% occurring once; the ten biggest clones make up roughly 13%. Source material: PBMCs. The receptors here all came from a man aged 25-45 years in good health and CMV-seropositive.

This clone was seen more than once but under ten times. The chain combines TRBV18 with TRBJ2-7, with D perhaps matching TRBD2 (6 bases). CDR1 KGHSH and CDR2 LQKENI come from the germline V gene. The CDR3 loop spans 14 amino acids. V lost 4 bases and J lost 1, with 11 bases in between. Here the CDR3 reads CASSQGGASYEQYF. In nucleotides, the CDR3 is TGTGCCAGCTCACAGGGCGGGGCATCCTACGAGCAGTACTTC.

This chain links TRBV19 with TRBJ1-2, with 7 bases matching TRBD1. Germline-derived CDR1 and CDR2 are LNHDA and SQIVND (reference sequence). V was clipped by 4 bases and J by 8 bases; unmatched bases: 7. This CDR3 is 13 amino acids long. The CDR3 coding sequence is TGTGCCAGTAGTACCAGAAGGGGGCAAGGCTACACCTTC. It translates to CASSTRRGQGYTF.

The chain carries TRBV28 and TRBJ2-5, with D maybe TRBD1 (5 bases). With the DNA end fitting TRBJ2-7 better, the J assignment may be wrong. The CDR3 sequence is 14 residues long. Germline values: CDR1 MDHEN, CDR2 SYDVKM. The CDR3 nucleotides read TGTGCCAGCAGTTTATACAGGACCGACGACGAGCAGTACTTC. Protein product: CASSLYRTDDEQYF.

The gene calls are TRBV21-1 and TRBJ2-7; TRBD1, the table's D call, lacks a check against the DNA. TRBV21-1 is designated a pseudogene. This CDR3 is built from 14 residues. The CDR3 sequence: CASRQGENSVEQYF. CDR3 coding DNA: TGTGCCAGCAGGCAGGGGGAAAATAGTGTCGAGCAGTACTTC.